Presented here are 8 T cell receptor beta chains from one specimen sequenced in a study of Ad26.COV2.S vaccination and SARS-CoV-2 variants. Repertoires were generated with immunoSEQ multiplex PCR, while TCRdb's copy carries only in-frame clones and drops some. The data hold under 400,000 clones, with 87% observed a single time. Stated treatment: about 20 received Ad26.COV2.S at low or high dose, single or two shots; about 5 received placebo; per-sample allocation not given. Sampling took place 63 days after the first vaccine or placebo injection. Sequencing used peripheral blood, obtained in a trial of Ad26.COV2.S vaccine versus placebo. These receptors all come from a person between 18 and 59 years old who received the Ad26.COV2.S COVID-19 vaccine or a placebo.

The V and J genes are TRBV5-6 and TRBJ1-1; TRBD1 aligns across 8 bases. After removal of 2 bases from V and 4 bases from J, the junction contained 4 bases not matched to a gene. The CDR3 spans 14 residues. CDR1 SGHDT and CDR2 YYEEEE come from the germline V gene. The DNA of the CDR3 is TGTGCCAGCAGCTTCGGGACAGGCGCCACTGAAGCTTTCTTT. It yields the protein CASSFGTGATEAFF.

The chain combines TRBV11-2 with TRBJ1-1; D gene unclear. CDR3 size: 15 residues. V was clipped by 5 bases and J by 1 base, with 14 bases between them. Germline V gene sequence: CDR1 SGHAT, CDR2 FQNNGV. This CDR3 is CASSPRGVGNTEAFF. CDR3 in DNA: TGTGCCAGCAGCCCCCGGGGTGTGGGGAACACTGAAGCTTTCTTT.

The V call is TRBV5-8, the J call TRBJ1-5, with a weak D call TRBD1 (6 bases). The germline V gene encodes CDR1 SGHTS and CDR2 YDEGEE. The CDR3 has 14 amino acids. The V gene lost 1 base and the J gene lost 3 bases, with 8 bases spanning the gap. CDR3 in DNA: TGTGCCAGCAGCTTGCGGGACACCAATCAGCCCCAGCATTTT. Its protein is CASSLRDTNQPQHF.

V gene TRBV5-1 combines with J gene TRBJ2-3, with D perhaps assigned TRBD1 or TRBD2 (5 bases each). From germline, CDR1 is SGHRS and CDR2 YFSETQ. The CDR3 runs to 16 residues. The V end was cut by 3 bases, the J end by 2 bases, with 16 bases between. For the CDR3, the DNA is TGCGCCAGCAGCTGGGGGAGTGTGAGGCCCACAGATACGCAGTATTTT. Its protein is CASSWGSVRPTDTQYF. Full variable domain (remainder filled in from reference TRBV5-1 and TRBJ2-3): KAGVTQTPRYLIKTRGQQVTLSCSPISGHRSVSWYQQTPGQGLQFLFEYFSETQRNKGNFPGRFSGRQFSNSRSEMNVSTLELGDSALYLCASSWGSVRPTDTQYFGPGTRLTVL.

The rearrangement joins TRBV25-1 to TRBJ2-1; 7 nucleotides agree with TRBD2. Germline values: CDR1 MGHDK, CDR2 SYGVNS. This CDR3 region has 16 residues. With V trimmed by 5 bases and J by 7 bases, 14 bases remained unmatched. CDR3 coding DNA: TGTGCCAGCAGTTGGTTCTCGGCGGGGGTGGGGAATGAGCAGTTCTTC. Translation: CASSWFSAGVGNEQFF.

The rearrangement links TRBV10-3 to TRBJ2-2; 11 bases are a match to TRBD2. The V gene's germline CDR1 is ENHRY and CDR2 SYGVKD. V was clipped by 4 bases and J by 4 bases; unmatched bases: 11. CDR3 length equals 18 residues. The CDR3 DNA sequence: TGTGCCATCAGTGCCCAGACTAGCGGGGAGCTCTCCACCGGGGAGCTGTTTTTT. It is translated as CAISAQTSGELSTGELFF.

This clone appeared a single time. The chain combines TRBV2 with TRBJ2-2, with 8 bases fitting TRBD2. In germline, CDR1 is SNHLY, CDR2 FYNNEI. The CDR3 has 15 residues. The trim removed 4 bases at V and 1 base at J, leaving 2 bases unmatched. This chain's CDR3 is CASSGRGGNTGELFF. The CDR3 nucleotides are TGTGCCAGCAGTGGTCGGGGGGGGAACACCGGGGAGCTGTTTTTT.

This chain connects TRBV7-2 to TRBJ2-5, with 16 bases matching TRBD2. The CDR3 spans 18 residues. V lost 5 bases to trimming and J lost 1 base; unmatched junction nucleotides: 7. Germline values: CDR1 SGHTA, CDR2 FQGNSA. The CDR3 nucleotides read TGTGCCAGCAGCCTGACGGGACTAGCGGGGGGGATCCAAGAGACCCAGTACTTC. Amino acids: CASSLTGLAGGIQETQYF.